This is a list of T cell receptor beta chains from one sample in a study of cytomegalovirus exposure and HLA in healthy donors. Here immunoSEQ multiplex PCR was the method, and the copy in TCRdb shows in-frame clones only, minus some. The sample gives around 99,000 clones, about 77% of which show up once; around 3.5% is in the top ten. Sequenced sample: PBMCs. Receptors originate from a middle-aged man in good health and CMV-seronegative. Each CDR3 is given with its conserved first and last residue. The order of the fields is J gene, clone size, V gene, D gene, CDR3 DNA, CDR3 protein. The D gene is left open where the match is weak. Not all rows give a size; the values are once, few, many and, for expanded clones, a class.

J gene: TRBJ2-7; clone size: -; V gene: TRBV6-4; D gene: TRBD2; CDR3 DNA: TGTGCCAGCAGTGACTCGAGCGGGGGGGCCTCTCTGGACGAGCAGTACTTC; CDR3 protein: CASSDSSGGASLDEQYF
J gene: TRBJ2-3; clone size: few; V gene: TRBV19; D gene: -; CDR3 DNA: TGTGCCACCTCGCACCCAAACGGGGTTAGCACAGATACGCAGTATTTT; CDR3 protein: CATSHPNGVSTDTQYF
J gene: TRBJ2-5; clone size: -; V gene: TRBV28; D gene: -; CDR3 DNA: TGTGCCAGCAGTCTAAAGGGCAGGGAATTTTTAGAGACCCAGTACTTC; CDR3 protein: CASSLKGREFLETQYF
J gene: TRBJ1-1; clone size: few; V gene: TRBV7-9; D gene: TRBD1; CDR3 DNA: TGTGCCAGCAGCCGACTACAGGGGCTCGGCACTGAAGCTTTCTTT; CDR3 protein: CASSRLQGLGTEAFF
J gene: TRBJ1-5; clone size: -; V gene: TRBV28; D gene: -; CDR3 DNA: TGTGCCAGCAGTCCACAGGGTTGGGGTCAGCCCCAGCATTTT; CDR3 protein: CASSPQGWGQPQHF
J gene: TRBJ2-5; clone size: -; V gene: TRBV5-8; D gene: TRBD1; CDR3 DNA: TGTGCCAGCAGCACACAGGGGTTAGCAGAGACCCAGTACTTC; CDR3 protein: CASSTQGLAETQYF
J gene: TRBJ2-7; clone size: -; V gene: TRBV19; D gene: TRBD2; CDR3 DNA: TGTGCCAGTAGTATAGAACTAGCGGCAGAGCAGTACTTC; CDR3 protein: CASSIELAAEQYF
J gene: TRBJ1-5; clone size: -; V gene: TRBV5-1; D gene: -; CDR3 DNA: TGCGCCAGCAGCCCGGACAGTTATAGCAATCAGCCCCAGCATTTT; CDR3 protein: CASSPDSYSNQPQHF
J gene: TRBJ2-2; clone size: -; V gene: TRBV5-1; D gene: TRBD1; CDR3 DNA: TGCGCCAGCATTAGTGGGAGACAGGGGAACGGGGAGCTGTTTTTT; CDR3 protein: CASISGRQGNGELFF
J gene: TRBJ1-2; clone size: few; V gene: TRBV2; D gene: -; CDR3 DNA: TGTGCCAGCAGTGGGGAGGGGTATGGCTACACCTTC; CDR3 protein: CASSGEGYGYTF
J gene: TRBJ1-1; clone size: -; V gene: TRBV7-9; D gene: -; CDR3 DNA: TGTTCCAGCAGCCCACTAACCCCTGAAGCTTTCTTT; CDR3 protein: CSSSPLTPEAFF
J gene: TRBJ2-5; clone size: -; V gene: TRBV10-3; D gene: TRBD1; CDR3 DNA: TGTGCCATCAGGGAACAGGGGGTCCAAGAGACCCAGTACTTC; CDR3 protein: CAIREQGVQETQYF
J gene: TRBJ1-2; clone size: few; V gene: TRBV5-6; D gene: -; CDR3 DNA: TGTGCCAGCAGCGCGGACTCGAACTATGGCTACACCTTC; CDR3 protein: CASSADSNYGYTF
J gene: TRBJ1-1; clone size: -; V gene: TRBV5-1; D gene: -; CDR3 DNA: TGCGCCAGCAGCAGCAGGGCTGGGGACACTGAAGCTTTCTTT; CDR3 protein: CASSSRAGDTEAFF
J gene: TRBJ2-1; clone size: -; V gene: TRBV9; D gene: TRBD1; CDR3 DNA: TGTGCCAGCAGCGTCCGGGACAGGACCTACAATGAGCAGTTCTTC; CDR3 protein: CASSVRDRTYNEQFF
J gene: TRBJ1-5; clone size: -; V gene: TRBV5-6; D gene: TRBD1; CDR3 DNA: TGTGCCAGCAGCCGAAGAGGACAGGGAAGACAGCCCCAGCATTTT; CDR3 protein: CASSRRGQGRQPQHF
J gene: TRBJ2-7; clone size: -; V gene: TRBV10-2; D gene: TRBD1; CDR3 DNA: TGCGCCAGCAGTGAGTTCCGGGACAGGGTAAACGAGCAGTACTTC; CDR3 protein: CASSEFRDRVNEQYF
J gene: TRBJ1-2; clone size: -; V gene: TRBV28; D gene: -; CDR3 DNA: TGTGCCAGCAGTGCAGGGTCCTATGGCTACACCTTC; CDR3 protein: CASSAGSYGYTF
J gene: TRBJ2-1; clone size: many; V gene: TRBV6-1; D gene: TRBD2; CDR3 DNA: TGTGCCAGCAGTGAACTAGCGGGGGGCAATGAGCAGTTCTTC; CDR3 protein: CASSELAGGNEQFF
J gene: TRBJ1-1; clone size: -; V gene: TRBV29-1; D gene: -; CDR3 DNA: TGCAGCGTTGTCCGGGGTGCTGAAGCTTTCTTT; CDR3 protein: CSVVRGAEAFF
J gene: TRBJ2-7; clone size: few; V gene: TRBV5-1; D gene: TRBD1; CDR3 DNA: TGCGCCAGCAGCCCTAGGACAGGCTCCTACGAGCAGTACTTC; CDR3 protein: CASSPRTGSYEQYF
J gene: TRBJ2-1; clone size: once; V gene: TRBV10-3; D gene: TRBD2; CDR3 DNA: TGTGCCATCAGTGGCGGACTAGCGGGGGACAATGAGCAGTTCTTC; CDR3 protein: CAISGGLAGDNEQFF
J gene: TRBJ2-2; clone size: -; V gene: TRBV4-2; D gene: TRBD2; CDR3 DNA: TGTGCCAGCAGCCAAGTGGCGATCGCGAGCGGGGCGAACACCGGGGAGCTGTTTTTT; CDR3 protein: CASSQVAIASGANTGELFF
J gene: TRBJ2-5; clone size: few; V gene: TRBV6-5; D gene: -; CDR3 DNA: TGTGCCAGCAGCATAGAGGGAGAGACCCAGTACTTC; CDR3 protein: CASSIEGETQYF
J gene: TRBJ2-1; clone size: -; V gene: TRBV18; D gene: TRBD2; CDR3 DNA: TGTGCCAGCTCACCAGGGCTAGCGGGAGTCTACGGTGAGCAGTTCTTC; CDR3 protein: CASSPGLAGVYGEQFF
J gene: TRBJ1-1; clone size: -; V gene: TRBV6-5; D gene: TRBD1; CDR3 DNA: TGTGCCATCGGACAGGGGGCTGAAGCTTTCTTT; CDR3 protein: CAIGQGAEAFF
J gene: TRBJ1-1; clone size: -; V gene: TRBV10-1; D gene: TRBD1; CDR3 DNA: TGCGCCAGCGCCTGTCAGGGGGGCAACACTGAAGCTTTCTTT; CDR3 protein: CASACQGGNTEAFF
J gene: TRBJ2-7; clone size: -; V gene: TRBV9; D gene: TRBD1; CDR3 DNA: TGTGCCAGCAGCGTCCCCCTATTGGGGCAGGGGGACGAGCAGTACTTC; CDR3 protein: CASSVPLLGQGDEQYF